This T cell receptor beta chain was identified during a study of T cell changes during pregnancy in multiple sclerosis. Sequenced by immunoSEQ multiplex PCR; TCRdb stores in-frame clones only, minus some. The repertoire has roughly 100,000 clones, 75% to 95% of them found once; the top ten carry about 1.7%. CDR1 MNHEY and CDR2 SMNVEV come from the germline V gene (reference sequence). The CDR3 is made up of 15 amino acids. V was trimmed by 6 bases and J by 0 bases, leaving 12 bases between them. The chain combines TRBV27 with TRBJ1-5; D may be TRBD1 (6 bases). The sequencing here drew on peripheral blood, taken after pregnancy. The receptor was derived from a female donor in good health, enrolled as a control in a pregnancy study. CDR3 residues: CASSPQGFSNQPQHF. For the CDR3, the DNA is TGTGCCAGCAGCCCCCAGGGGTTTAGCAATCAGCCCCAGCATTTT.